This T cell receptor (beta chain) was recorded in a study of blood T cell repertoires in COVID-19. At the level of the study: Collection of acute and convalescent COVID-19 samples took place in the United States, Italy and Spain. The cDNA or gDNA used as material had been derived from T cells, B-cell-depleted T cells, or PBMCs.

Original processing methods: Amplification from reference gene primers served as the basis for estimated nucleated cell counts. Only in-frame clones appear in the TCRdb table, and some are missing; sequencing was by immunoSEQ multiplex PCR. The V and J calls and clone size were taken over from that table, and D and trimming were inferred from the DNA. This sample carries 60,000 to 65,000 clones, about 78% of them seen once, and the ten largest clones take approximately 52%. CDR3 length: 15 amino acids. Per germline, CDR1 SGHDT and CDR2 YYEEEE. Germline trimming cut 3 bases from V and 2 bases from J; bases unmatched to any gene: 6.

Sequencing was carried out using peripheral blood. The chain is built from TRBV5-6 and TRBJ2-7; 9 nucleotides line up with TRBD1. The TCR comes from a woman aged 80 or over with acute or convalescent COVID-19. CDR3 residues: CASSSVRQGAYEQYF. CDR3 bases: TGTGCCAGCAGCTCGGTGAGACAGGGGGCCTACGAGCAGTACTTC.